The 15 T cell receptor beta chains listed next were all sequenced from one sample in a study of T cells in Graves' hyperthyroidism and ophthalmopathy. TCR beta CDR3 sequences were amplified from RNA transcripts. The HTBI primer set was used in a first-round RT-PCR of the TCR CDR3. A single record per CDR3 protein comes from TCRdb applying MiXCR to the multiplex PCR reads. The repertoire has approximately 610,000 distinct CDR3 sequences, over 15% of them found once; the top ten carry about 20%. Sequencing was performed on blood. The receptors come from a woman between 18 and 29 years old with Graves' hyperthyroidism.

The chain couples TRBV12-5 to TRBJ2-2, with D possibly matching TRBD1 (6 bases). The V gene's germline CDR1 is LGHNT and CDR2 FRNRAP. Trimming took off 0 bases at V and 7 bases at J, with 18 bases between the two ends. CDR3 size: 17 residues. CDR3: CASGLVLGVRGDGELFF. The CDR3 nucleotides read TGTGCTAGTGGTTTGGTACTTGGGGTCAGGGGTGACGGGGAGCTGTTTTTT. The full variable domain, rest sourced from reference TRBV12-5 and TRBJ2-2, is DARVTQTPRHKVTEMGQEVTMRCQPILGHNTVFWYRQTMMQGLELLAYFRNRAPLDDSGMPKDRFSAEMPDATLATLKIQPSEPRDSAVYFCASGLVLGVRGDGELFFGEGSRLTVL.

The chain employs TRBV12-3 or TRBV12-4 and TRBJ2-2; possible D gene TRBD1, 6 bases. V gave up 5 bases and J gave up 1 base, with 17 bases separating them. The CDR3 is made up of 17 amino acids. The CDR3: CASSTFTQGQNTGELFF. For the CDR3, the DNA is TGTGCCAGCAGTACTTTTACTCAGGGACAGAACACCGGGGAGCTGTTTTTT.

This clonotype was counted ten times or more. V and J are TRBV6-1 and TRBJ1-1; 9 bases match TRBD1. The ends lost 5 bases at V and 11 bases at J; junction bases unmatched: 9. Looked up from germline, CDR1 is MNHNS and CDR2 is SASEGT. The CDR3 sequence is 13 residues long. In DNA, the CDR3 is TGTGCCAGCAGTCAAGGACAGGGGAATTGGGCTTTCTTT. Translating it yields CASSQGQGNWAFF.

Note on this clonotype: This may be a read error, as it is one base from a much larger clone. The chain uses TRBV20-1 and TRBJ2-2; D is perhaps TRBD1 or TRBD2 (5 bases each). CDR3 size: 15 residues. CDR1 is DFQATT, CDR2 SNEGSKA, per germline (reference sequence). The CDR3 loop is CSAEGSGPNTGERFF. The DNA of the CDR3 is TGCAGTGCCGAGGGGAGCGGACCTAACACCGGGGAGCGGTTTTTT.

This clonotype was picked up a small number of times. This rearrangement joins TRBV19 to TRBJ1-5; tentatively, D is TRBD1 (5 bases). V gave up 4 bases and J gave up 0 bases, with 13 bases separating them. CDR3 length: 16 amino acids. Germline assignment: CDR1 LNHDA and CDR2 SQIVND (reference sequence). The CDR3 spells CASSRRQRDSNQPQHF. CDR3 sequence (DNA): TGTGCCAGTAGTAGAAGACAGAGAGATAGCAATCAGCCCCAGCATTTT.

V and J are TRBV12-3 or TRBV12-4 and TRBJ1-1; possibly TRBD1 for D (5 bases). Trimming shortened V by 5 bases and J by 7 bases, and 14 bases separated the two germline ends. This CDR3 spans 13 amino acids. CDR3 DNA: TGTGCCAGCAGTCCTACACGGGACGGTGAAGCTTTCTTT. It codes for CASSPTRDGEAFF.

This sequence joins TRBV28 and TRBJ2-7, with D possibly being TRBD1 or TRBD2 (5 bases each). This CDR3 is 14 amino acids long. The V gene's germline CDR1 is MDHEN and CDR2 SYDVKM. The V and J ends lost 1 base and 7 bases respectively, with 14 bases between them. The CDR3 is CASSLSGTTIEQYF. In DNA form, the CDR3 reads TGTGCCAGCAGTTTATCCGGGACCACCATTGAGCAGTACTTC.

Ten or more counts support this clonotype. This chain connects TRBV12-5 to TRBJ1-1, with 7 bases identical to TRBD1. Trimming removed 1 base from V and 0 bases from J; junction bases left unmatched: 14. Germline CDR1 is LGHNT and CDR2 is FRNRAP. The CDR3 loop spans 19 amino acids. The CDR3 sequence: CASGLDLSGYRGLNTEAFF. As DNA, the CDR3 is TGTGCTAGTGGTTTGGACCTTAGTGGGTACAGGGGTCTGAACACTGAAGCTTTCTTT.

Concerning this clonotype itself: At one boundary the junction diverges from the germline segment, which might be a read error. This chain joins TRBV24-1 and TRBJ2-2; D gene ambiguous. This CDR3 is built from 14 residues. CDR1 KGHDR and CDR2 SFDVKD come from the germline V gene. CDR3 coding DNA: TGTGCCGCCAGTGATTTCGCCAAAACCGGGGAGCTGTTTTTT. Translation gives CAASDFAKTGELFF.

This clonotype was counted ten times or more. The gene calls are TRBV6-2 or TRBV6-3 and TRBJ2-1; the match to TRBD2 covers 12 bases. Germline CDR1 MNHEY, CDR2 SVGEGT. The CDR3 has 15 residues. The V gene end was trimmed by 6 bases and the J gene end by 3 bases; junction bases not matched to a gene: 3. CDR3 DNA sequence: TGTGCCAGCAGCAGGACTAGCGGGAACTACAATGAGCAGTTCTTC. It yields the protein CASSRTSGNYNEQFF.

Many counts were recorded for this clonotype. The chain uses TRBV11-2 and TRBJ1-2; D uncertain. The CDR3 sequence is 13 residues long. With 8 bases removed from V and 8 bases from J, the gap between germline ends came to 18 bases. CDR1 and CDR2 from the germline V gene are SGHAT and FQNNGV. This chain's CDR3 is CASGRAGLIGYTF. The CDR3 region has the DNA TGTGCCAGCGGAAGGGCAGGACTGATCGGCTACACCTTC.

The J gene is TRBJ1-2, the V gene TRBV14; D uncertain. Germline V gene data show CDR1 as SGHDN and CDR2 as FVKESK. The CDR3 covers 14 residues. V was shortened by 2 bases and J by 2 bases, with 9 bases between the two germline ends. CDR3 DNA sequence: TGTGCCAGCAGCCAACTGAACAGCAACTATGGCTACACCTTC. It translates to CASSQLNSNYGYTF.

J is TRBJ1-2 and V is TRBV19; TRBD1 might be the D (6 bases). Trimming stripped 7 bases from V and 1 base from J, with 10 bases between. This CDR3 is built from 13 residues. The germline V gene encodes CDR1 LNHDA and CDR2 SQIVND (reference sequence). The CDR3 is CASIGQSNYGYTF. CDR3 in DNA: TGTGCCAGTATTGGACAGAGTAACTATGGCTACACCTTC.

The chain couples TRBV20-1 to TRBJ2-1; 14 nucleotides align to TRBD2. The CDR3 runs to 16 residues. Germline CDR1 is DFQATT and CDR2 is SNEGSKA (reference sequence). With V trimmed by 5 bases and J by 10 bases, 13 bases remained unmatched. In nucleotides, the CDR3 is TGCAGTGCTTACGGGACTAGCGGGGGAAATGCGCGGGAGCAGTTCTTC. The encoded protein is CSAYGTSGGNAREQFF.

This clonotype was seen repeatedly, ten times or more. The V call is TRBV12-3 or TRBV12-4, the J call TRBJ2-5; the D gene is possibly TRBD1 (6 bases). Trimming stripped 3 bases from V and 5 bases from J, with 10 bases between. The CDR3 has 13 amino acids. The DNA of the CDR3 is TGTGCCAGCAGTTTCGGTGGGGGCGAGACCCAGTACTTC. Translated: CASSFGGGETQYF.